This section outlines one T cell receptor (beta chain) sequence together with its context. These data belong to a study of cytomegalovirus exposure and HLA in healthy donors. Amplification used 60 Vbeta primers and 13 Jbeta primers. The method was immunoSEQ multiplex PCR; TCRdb's version includes in-frame clones alone and lacks a portion of them. The profile shows roughly 120,000 clones, roughly three quarters of them singletons. V lost 2 bases, J lost 5 bases, and 2 bases stayed unmatched. The CDR3 runs 14 residues. Per the germline V gene, CDR1 is SGHRS and CDR2 is YFSETQ. The receptor comes from a man aged 45 to 65 in good health and CMV-seropositive. The sequenced material came from PBMCs. The chain uses TRBV5-1 and TRBJ2-1; 9 bases are shared with TRBD1. CDR3 sequence: CASSFRTGDNEQFF. The DNA of the CDR3 is TGCGCCAGCAGCTTCAGGACAGGGGACAATGAGCAGTTCTTC.